This paragraph reports one T cell receptor (beta chain). The target antigen is unknown. Separate from the roughly 610-subject first cohort, the roughly 120-subject validation cohort was the one that the donors belonged to. Here immunoSEQ multiplex PCR was the method, and the copy in TCRdb shows in-frame clones only, minus some. The sample includes about 160,000 clones, roughly 84% of them seen just once. This specimen comes from a study of cytomegalovirus exposure and HLA in healthy donors. Whole-study findings and limits: Specificity for CMV antigens was confirmed in vitro for a few of the CMV-associated chains. Altogether, about 160 TCR beta chains were recorded as cytomegalovirus-associated.

V dropped 5 bases and J dropped 4 bases, with 20 bases sitting between them. Looked up from germline, CDR1 is SGHTA and CDR2 is FQGNSA. The length of the CDR3 is 16 residues. This receptor was taken from a man aged 25-40 years in good health and CMV-seropositive. The source material was PBMCs. V usage is TRBV7-2 and J usage is TRBJ1-1; weak D call: TRBD1 (5 bases). The CDR3 DNA reads as TGTGCCAGCAGCCCAGCGGGTCGGACGGGGGGCACTGAAGCTTTCTTT. It codes for CASSPAGRTGGTEAFF.